This entry lists 30 T cell receptor beta chains sequenced from one sample in a study of sequential checkpoint blockade in melanoma. Treatment described: randomized to nivolumab then ipilimumab (arm A) or the reverse (arm B). The repertoire was sequenced with immunoSEQ multiplex PCR; TCRdb's copy has only in-frame clones and lacks some. The sample consists of more than 9,000 clones, roughly 81% of them appearing once. The starting material was CD8+ T cells sorted from blood (inferred from file names), obtained from a patient given nivolumab and ipilimumab in sequence. Source of these receptors: a human donor with melanoma.

The J gene is TRBJ2-2, the V gene TRBV13; TRBD2 aligns across 13 bases. The CDR3 contains 16 residues. The V gene end was trimmed by 4 bases and the J gene end by 6 bases; junction bases not matched to a gene: 5. Germline CDR1 is PRHDT and CDR2 is FYEKMQ (reference sequence). Here the CDR3 DNA reads TGTGCCAGCAGCTGGGGACTAGCGGGAATGGCCGGGGAGCTGTTTTTT. It codes for CASSWGLAGMAGELFF.

For the CDR3, the DNA is TGTGCCAGCAGGGCACAGGGATTCTATGGCTACACCTTC. This sequence encodes CASRAQGFYGYTF. This chain links TRBV2 with TRBJ1-2; a possible D gene is TRBD1 (6 bases). CDR1 is SNHLY and CDR2 is FYNNEI in the germline V gene. The V gene lost 6 bases and the J gene lost 4 bases, with 12 bases spanning the gap. The CDR3 sequence is 13 residues long.

J is TRBJ1-5 and V is TRBV4-1; a weak D match, TRBD1 (5 bases). The germline CDR1 and CDR2 sequences are MGHRA and YSYEKL. The CDR3 extends over 16 amino acids. Trimming removed 4 bases at V and 0 bases at J, with 13 bases between. CDR3 bases: TGCGCCAGCAGCCCCAGGGCCTTAGATAGCAATCAGCCCCAGCATTTT. Its protein is CASSPRALDSNQPQHF.

The V and J genes are TRBV29-1 and TRBJ1-1; maybe TRBD1 (5 bases). This CDR3 has 16 amino acids. Germline V gene lookup returns CDR1 SQVTM and CDR2 ANQGSEA. Trimming took 1 base from V and 6 from J, leaving 21 bases between them. The DNA for the CDR3 is TGCAGCGTTGAAGGTCGGATCGGGGAGGGGTCGGCTGAAGCTTTCTTT. It specifies CSVEGRIGEGSAEAFF. Complete variable domain (other parts from reference TRBV29-1 and TRBJ1-1): SAVISQKPSRDICQRGTSLTIQCQVDSQVTMMFWYRQQPGQSLTLIATANQGSEATYESGFVIDKFPISRPNLTFSTLTVSNMSPEDSSIYLCSVEGRIGEGSAEAFFGQGTRLTVV.

This clone was found once. The V gene is TRBV27, the J gene TRBJ2-2, with 10 nucleotides matching TRBD2. The CDR3 is 18 residues long. With 5 bases clipped from V and 6 bases from J, the junction kept 15 bases outside the gene matches. Germline CDR1 is MNHEY and CDR2 is SMNVEV (reference sequence). CDR3 residues: CASSPLAILAGSSGELFF. In nucleotides, the CDR3 is TGTGCCAGCAGTCCGCTGGCCATACTAGCGGGATCGTCCGGGGAGCTGTTTTTT.

The chain is built from TRBV30 and TRBJ1-2; a possible D gene is TRBD1 (5 bases). The V and J ends lost 0 bases and 8 bases respectively, with 13 bases between them. The CDR3 runs to 13 residues. CDR1 and CDR2 from the germline V gene are GTSNPN and SVGIG (reference sequence). CDR3 nucleotides: TGTGCCTGGAGTGTGGGGAAATGGGGCGGCTACACCTTC. Translated: CAWSVGKWGGYTF.

V gene TRBV10-3 combines with J gene TRBJ2-7, with 11 bases lining up with TRBD2. Germline trimming cut 6 bases from V and 3 bases from J; bases unmatched to any gene: 13. This CDR3 region has 17 residues. Germline CDR1 reads ENHRY; CDR2 reads SYGVKD. The CDR3 region is CAISDRGIGLAGYEQYF. CDR3 bases: TGTGCCATCAGCGACAGGGGTATAGGACTAGCGGGCTACGAGCAGTACTTC.

The chain combines TRBV2 with TRBJ2-3; 10 bases match TRBD2. Germline lookup yields CDR1 SNHLY and CDR2 FYNNEI. This CDR3 region has 16 residues. Germline trimming cut 6 bases from V and 1 base from J; bases unmatched to any gene: 7. The DNA for the CDR3 is TGTGCCAGCAGACTAACCGGGACTAGCGGCACAGATACGCAGTATTTT. Encoded protein: CASRLTGTSGTDTQYF.

This chain connects TRBV19 to TRBJ2-7, with a weak D call TRBD2 (6 bases). Germline V CDR1 and CDR2: LNHDA, SQIVND (reference sequence). V dropped 5 bases and J dropped 1 base, with 9 bases sitting between them. The length of the CDR3 is 13 residues. CDR3 bases: TGTGCCAGTAGTGCGGGACTTTCCTACGAGCAGTACTTC. Its protein product is CASSAGLSYEQYF. Full variable domain (missing parts from reference TRBV19 and TRBJ2-7): DGGITQSPKYLFRKEGQNVTLSCEQNLNHDAMYWYRQDPGQGLRLIYYSQIVNDFQKGDIAEGYSVSREKKESFPLTVTSAQKNPTAFYLCASSAGLSYEQYFGPGTRLTVT.

The chain links TRBV7-8 to TRBJ2-7; TRBD2 matches at 13 bases. V shed 4 bases, J shed 0 bases, and the junction held 6 bases outside the gene matches. The CDR3 has 17 residues. Germline loops: CDR1 SGHVS, CDR2 FQNEAQ. The CDR3 spells CASSYTRTSGSSYEQYF. CDR3 sequence (DNA): TGTGCCAGCAGCTACACCCGGACTAGCGGGAGCTCCTACGAGCAGTACTTC.

This CDR3 is CASSSTGFNEQFF. The CDR3 DNA reads as TGTGCCAGCAGTTCGACAGGGTTCAATGAGCAGTTCTTC. The chain joins TRBV7-3 to TRBJ2-1, with 7 bases aligning to TRBD1. Unmatched junction bases numbered 5, after V lost 6 bases and J lost 6 bases. The CDR3 sequence is 13 residues long. The germline V gene encodes CDR1 SGHTA and CDR2 FQGTGA.

This clone has only one observation. The chain employs TRBV4-2 and TRBJ2-6; 9 bases align to TRBD2. Germline CDR1 LGHNA, CDR2 YNFKEQ. The CDR3 consists of 19 residues. V lost 1 base, J lost 0 bases, and 7 bases stayed unmatched. The chain's CDR3 is CASSQVSGRLLSGANVLTF. CDR3 sequence (DNA): TGTGCCAGCAGCCAAGTTAGCGGGAGACTGCTCTCTGGGGCCAACGTCCTGACTTTC.

The genes are TRBV4-1 and TRBJ1-2; D not certain. V shed 0 bases and J shed 5 bases, with 16 bases lying between them. The germline V gene has CDR1 MGHRA and CDR2 YSYEKL. This CDR3 is built from 16 residues. This chain's CDR3 is CASSQDSGVPRYGYTF. DNA of the CDR3: TGCGCCAGCAGCCAAGATTCCGGGGTCCCTAGATATGGCTACACCTTC.

This clone was detected only a few times. The chain combines TRBV7-9 with TRBJ2-2; D may be TRBD1 (5 bases). The ends were cut back, 1 base at V and 9 bases at J, with 9 bases in the middle. This CDR3 contains 13 residues. The germline CDR1 and CDR2 sequences are SEHNR and FQNEAQ (reference sequence). CDR3 sequence: CASSLVDMRELFF. CDR3 nucleotides: TGTGCCAGCAGCTTAGTGGACATGCGGGAGCTGTTTTTT.

The chain carries TRBV28 and TRBJ2-5; 7 bases agree with TRBD1. Trimming cost V 6 bases and J 4 bases; bases outside gene matches: 11. Germline V gene lookup returns CDR1 MDHEN and CDR2 SYDVKM. CDR3 size: 15 residues. DNA for the CDR3: TGTGCCAGCAGATTGCCGGGACAGCCCCCAGAGACCCAGTACTTC. Amino acid sequence: CASRLPGQPPETQYF.

The CDR3 loop reads CASSIAGWLLRLAGSEQYF. The DNA of the CDR3 is TGTGCCAGTAGTATAGCAGGTTGGTTGCTTCGGCTAGCGGGATCCGAGCAGTACTTC. V gene TRBV19 combines with J gene TRBJ2-7, with 9 bases lining up with TRBD2. The CDR3 spans 19 residues. V lost 1 base and J lost 6; bases outside the gene matches: 19. Germline CDR1 and CDR2: LNHDA and SQIVND (reference sequence).

The rearrangement links TRBV27 to TRBJ2-7; D possibly corresponds to TRBD2 (7 bases). The germline gives CDR1 MNHEY, CDR2 SMNVEV (reference sequence). Trimming left V 4 bases short and J 5 bases short, with 15 bases between. This CDR3 contains 14 residues. The CDR3 nucleotides are TGTGCCAGCAGTTGGGGGGGCGACGGCAACGAGCAGTACTTC. Its protein product is CASSWGGDGNEQYF.

The V and J genes are TRBV7-3 and TRBJ2-4; D may be TRBD2 (5 bases). The length of the CDR3 is 13 residues. Germline V gene data show CDR1 as SGHTA and CDR2 as FQGTGA. Deletions cut 5 bases from V and 13 bases from J, with 18 bases between. DNA for the CDR3: TGTGCCAGCAGCGACCCGACATGGGGAGTCCAGTACTTC. Its translation: CASSDPTWGVQYF.

This chain links TRBV4-1 with TRBJ1-5; the match to TRBD1 covers 10 bases. The trim removed 5 bases at V and 8 bases at J, leaving 9 bases unmatched. CDR3 length equals 15 residues. Germline V gives CDR1 MGHRA, CDR2 YSYEKL. DNA of the CDR3: TGCGCCAGCAGCTTAGGGACAGGGGCGATGGAGCCCCAGCATTTT. Protein product: CASSLGTGAMEPQHF.

The V gene is TRBV11-2, the J gene TRBJ2-7, with 7 bases fitting TRBD2. CDR1 is SGHAT, CDR2 FQNNGV, per germline. This CDR3 is built from 14 residues. After removal of 1 base from V and 3 bases from J, the junction contained 3 bases not matched to a gene. The CDR3, as DNA: TGTGCCAGCAGCTTAGTGGGGGGGATCTACGAGCAGTACTTC. This translates into CASSLVGGIYEQYF.

This clone is judged medium-sized. This rearrangement joins TRBV6-4 to TRBJ2-3, with 7 nucleotides matching TRBD2. Germline trimming cut 0 bases from V and 6 bases from J; bases unmatched to any gene: 6. The germline V gene has CDR1 MRHNA and CDR2 SNTAGT. The CDR3 extends over 15 amino acids. Here the CDR3 DNA reads TGTGCCAGCAGTGACTCGCAGGGCGGGGGTGATACGCAGTATTTT. Translated, it gives CASSDSQGGGDTQYF.

This chain uses TRBV7-6 with TRBJ2-1; 7 nucleotides align to TRBD2. Germline CDR1 is SGHVS and CDR2 is FNYEAQ. V gave up 3 bases and J gave up 9 bases; unmatched junction bases: 20. This CDR3 spans 18 amino acids. CDR3 DNA: TGTGCCAGCAGCTTCCCGGCGCGGGAGCCGGCAGTTGAGAGTGAGCAGTTCTTC. This gives the protein CASSFPAREPAVESEQFF.

The chain uses TRBV4-1 and TRBJ2-7; 9 nucleotides align to TRBD1. This CDR3 contains 17 residues. Germline values: CDR1 MGHRA, CDR2 YSYEKL. The J segment lost 1 base and the V segment lost 2 bases, leaving 9 bases of the junction unmatched. CDR3 residues: CASSQYSGTGSSYEQYF. CDR3 sequence (DNA): TGCGCCAGCAGCCAATACTCCGGGACAGGGTCTTCCTACGAGCAGTACTTC.

This sequence joins TRBV28 and TRBJ2-1; 8 positions agree with TRBD2. Per the germline V gene, CDR1 is MDHEN and CDR2 is SYDVKM. After removal of 3 bases from V and 6 bases from J, the junction contained 7 bases not matched to a gene. This CDR3 region has 15 residues. CDR3 loop: CASSFGGRYSNEQFF. The CDR3 bases are TGTGCCAGCAGTTTTGGCGGGAGGTATAGCAATGAGCAGTTCTTC.

The V and J genes are TRBV28 and TRBJ1-1; D is perhaps TRBD1 (6 bases). The V and J ends lost 6 bases and 3 bases respectively, with 14 bases between them. The germline V gene has CDR1 MDHEN and CDR2 SYDVKM. CDR3 size: 14 residues. In DNA form, the CDR3 reads TGTGCCAGCAGCCATACGACAGGCTACACTGAAGCTTTCTTT. Residues: CASSHTTGYTEAFF.

The chain carries TRBV27 and TRBJ1-2; D gene unclear. CDR3 length: 15 residues. Germline CDR1 reads MNHEY; CDR2 reads SMNVEV (reference sequence). V was cut by 5 bases and J by 8 bases, with 21 bases left in between. DNA for the CDR3: TGTGCCAGCAGTCCCCTCCCTTGGACTAAGTACGGCTACACCTTC. Translated, it gives CASSPLPWTKYGYTF.

The sample holds a few counts of this clone. The V and J genes are TRBV7-9 and TRBJ2-1; 7 positions agree with TRBD2. J lost 4 bases, V lost 5 bases, and 20 bases had no gene match. This CDR3 is 19 amino acids long. Germline V gene lookup returns CDR1 SEHNR and CDR2 FQNEAQ (reference sequence). CDR3 nucleotide sequence: TGTGCCAGCAGCCCCCCTGCTGGTTCTAGCGGAGGTCGGTACAATGAGCAGTTCTTC. Translated, it gives CASSPPAGSSGGRYNEQFF.

This clone showed up just a few times. The chain links TRBV19 to TRBJ2-1, with 12 bases matching TRBD2. Germline-derived CDR1 and CDR2 are LNHDA and SQIVND (reference sequence). The CDR3 has 16 amino acids. Trimming removed 6 bases from V and 6 bases from J; junction bases left unmatched: 9. The CDR3 DNA is TGTGCCAGTAGCCACCTGGGGACTAGCGGGCGCAATGAGCAGTTCTTC. This sequence encodes CASSHLGTSGRNEQFF. Full variable domain (remainder filled in from reference TRBV19 and TRBJ2-1): DGGITQSPKYLFRKEGQNVTLSCEQNLNHDAMYWYRQDPGQGLRLIYYSQIVNDFQKGDIAEGYSVSREKKESFPLTVTSAQKNPTAFYLCASSHLGTSGRNEQFFGPGTRLTVL.

The genes are TRBV11-2 and TRBJ2-1; 7 nucleotides match TRBD2. The germline V gene has CDR1 SGHAT and CDR2 FQNNGV. This CDR3 contains 15 residues. V trimming: 4 bases; J trimming: 6 bases; junction bases outside the gene matches: 9. This chain's CDR3 is CASSSWEGNGNEQFF. The CDR3 bases are TGTGCCAGCAGCTCATGGGAGGGAAACGGCAATGAGCAGTTCTTC.

The chain recombines TRBV27 with TRBJ2-7; TRBD2 matches 8 bases. Trimming cost V 2 bases and J 3 bases; bases outside gene matches: 0. The CDR3 is 13 residues long. CDR1 and CDR2 from the germline V gene are MNHEY and SMNVEV (reference sequence). CDR3 region: CASSLRGGYEQYF. In DNA, the CDR3 is TGTGCCAGCAGTTTACGGGGGGGCTACGAGCAGTACTTC.